A selection of T cell receptor beta chains follows, all from one sample in a study of blood T cell repertoires in COVID-19. Only in-frame clones appear in the TCRdb table, and some are missing; sequencing was by immunoSEQ multiplex PCR. The sample consists of approximately 190,000 clones, around 84% of them appearing once. The sequencing sample was made of peripheral blood. Receptors originate from a man aged 25 to 45 with active or convalescent COVID-19. Each CDR3 is given with its conserved first and last residue. Each record gives: J gene, clone size, V gene, D gene, CDR3 DNA, CDR3 protein. A D gene is named only where the DNA matches it firmly. Size tells how often a clone was seen (once, few, many) or the class of an expanded clone, and some rows leave it out.

j_call: TRBJ1-1
clone_size: .
v_call: TRBV13
d_call: .
cdr3_nt: TGTGCCAGCAGCTTAGAGCGGTCCCGAACAGATGAAGCTTTCTTT
cdr3_aa: CASSLERSRTDEAFF

j_call: TRBJ2-7
clone_size: .
v_call: TRBV19
d_call: .
cdr3_nt: TGTGCCAGTAGTATTCTAGGGAGCGGCGAGCAGTACTTC
cdr3_aa: CASSILGSGEQYF

j_call: TRBJ2-1
clone_size: .
v_call: TRBV7-9
d_call: TRBD2
cdr3_nt: TGTGCCAGCAGCTTTAAAGGGCCCTCGAGTAGCGGGAGGAAGAATGAGCAGTTCTTC
cdr3_aa: CASSFKGPSSSGRKNEQFF

j_call: TRBJ2-4
clone_size: .
v_call: TRBV5-8
d_call: TRBD1
cdr3_nt: TGTGCCAGCAGCCCCGGGAATGACAGGGAGAACATTCAGTACTTC
cdr3_aa: CASSPGNDRENIQYF

j_call: TRBJ1-1
clone_size: once
v_call: TRBV20-1
d_call: .
cdr3_nt: TGCAGTGCTAGTGCGGCAATCGCTAGAAACACTGAAGCTTTCTTT
cdr3_aa: CSASAAIARNTEAFF

j_call: TRBJ1-1
clone_size: .
v_call: TRBV12-3/TRBV12-4
d_call: .
cdr3_nt: TGTGCCAGCAGTTCACTGGGGGGCACTGAAGCTTTCTTT
cdr3_aa: CASSSLGGTEAFF

j_call: TRBJ2-3
clone_size: .
v_call: TRBV6-2/TRBV6-3
d_call: TRBD2
cdr3_nt: TGTGCCAGCAGTTACAAGGCGGGGGGCACAGATACGCAGTATTTT
cdr3_aa: CASSYKAGGTDTQYF

j_call: TRBJ1-6
clone_size: .
v_call: TRBV18
d_call: TRBD1
cdr3_nt: TGTGCCAGCTCACTCGGACAGGGGTCCTATAATTCACCCCTCCACTTT
cdr3_aa: CASSLGQGSYNSPLHF

j_call: TRBJ2-7
clone_size: .
v_call: TRBV6-1
d_call: TRBD1
cdr3_nt: TGTGCCAGCAGGACGGGACAGGGAGACTACGAGCAGTACTTC
cdr3_aa: CASRTGQGDYEQYF

j_call: TRBJ2-3
clone_size: .
v_call: TRBV7-2
d_call: TRBD1
cdr3_nt: TGTGCCAGCAGCCGTCAGGCCGGGACAGGGGGGAGTACGCAGTATTTT
cdr3_aa: CASSRQAGTGGSTQYF

j_call: TRBJ1-2
clone_size: .
v_call: TRBV18
d_call: TRBD1
cdr3_nt: TGTGCCAGCTCACTACGGACAGGGGGTACCTCAACTATGGGCTACACCTTC
cdr3_aa: CASSLRTGGTSTMGYTF

j_call: TRBJ2-5
clone_size: once
v_call: TRBV19
d_call: .
cdr3_nt: TGTGCCAGTAGTTTGATTGGGCTTAAAGGAGAGACCCAGTACTTC
cdr3_aa: CASSLIGLKGETQYF

j_call: TRBJ2-1
clone_size: .
v_call: TRBV7-2
d_call: .
cdr3_nt: TGTGCCAGCACCGCCGGGGTACCCAATGAGCAGTTCTTC
cdr3_aa: CASTAGVPNEQFF

j_call: TRBJ1-5
clone_size: .
v_call: TRBV19
d_call: .
cdr3_nt: TGTGCCAGTAGTATAGATCCCCCAGGGAGGAATCAGCCCCAGCATTTT
cdr3_aa: CASSIDPPGRNQPQHF

j_call: TRBJ2-1
clone_size: once
v_call: TRBV7-7
d_call: TRBD1
cdr3_nt: TGTGCTAGCAGCTCTACCACGGGACAGCCTAGTCAGAAGCAGTTCTTC
cdr3_aa: CASSSTTGQPSQKQFF

j_call: TRBJ1-2
clone_size: .
v_call: TRBV30
d_call: TRBD1
cdr3_nt: TGTGCCTGGAGTTTCACGACAGGGAGGCCCTATGGCTACACCTTC
cdr3_aa: CAWSFTTGRPYGYTF

j_call: TRBJ1-3
clone_size: .
v_call: TRBV6-5
d_call: .
cdr3_nt: TGTGCCAGCAGTTACTTCGGGACACTTGGAAACACCATATATTTT
cdr3_aa: CASSYFGTLGNTIYF

j_call: TRBJ2-1
clone_size: .
v_call: TRBV30
d_call: .
cdr3_nt: TGTGCCTGGGGCCGGGACATAGGCTCCTACAATGAGCAGTTCTTC
cdr3_aa: CAWGRDIGSYNEQFF

j_call: TRBJ1-4
clone_size: .
v_call: TRBV2
d_call: .
cdr3_nt: TGTGCCAGCAGTGTTATGGGGGGTCAGGCACTGTTTTTT
cdr3_aa: CASSVMGGQALFF

j_call: TRBJ2-1
clone_size: .
v_call: TRBV3-1/TRBV3-2
d_call: TRBD2
cdr3_nt: TGTGCCAGCAGCCAAGATACTAGCGACAATGAGCAGTTCTTC
cdr3_aa: CASSQDTSDNEQFF

j_call: TRBJ1-5
clone_size: .
v_call: TRBV2
d_call: TRBD1
cdr3_nt: TGTGCCAGCAGGACCGGGACAGCGAATCAGCCCCAGCATTTT
cdr3_aa: CASRTGTANQPQHF

j_call: TRBJ1-2
clone_size: .
v_call: TRBV5-8
d_call: .
cdr3_nt: TGTGCCAGCAGCTTGGCTTACAGGGCCTACTCTTATGGCTACACCTTC
cdr3_aa: CASSLAYRAYSYGYTF

j_call: TRBJ1-5
clone_size: .
v_call: TRBV19
d_call: TRBD1
cdr3_nt: TGTGCCAGTAGTAAAGCAGGGGGCTTGAATCAGCCCCAGCATTTT
cdr3_aa: CASSKAGGLNQPQHF

j_call: TRBJ1-1
clone_size: few
v_call: TRBV7-6
d_call: TRBD1
cdr3_nt: TGTGCCAGCAGCGCAGCAGGGGGCATGAACACTGAAGCTTTCTTT
cdr3_aa: CASSAAGGMNTEAFF

j_call: TRBJ1-1
clone_size: .
v_call: TRBV29-1
d_call: TRBD1
cdr3_nt: TGCAGCGCTAGGACAGGGGGCCCTGAAGCTTTCTTT
cdr3_aa: CSARTGGPEAFF

j_call: TRBJ1-1
clone_size: .
v_call: TRBV30
d_call: .
cdr3_nt: TGTGCCTGGAGTCTCACCGGGGGGAGCACTGAAGCTTTCTTT
cdr3_aa: CAWSLTGGSTEAFF

j_call: TRBJ2-5
clone_size: once
v_call: TRBV7-2
d_call: TRBD2
cdr3_nt: TGTGCCAGCAGCTTAGGTGGGACTAATCAAGAGACCCAGTACTTC
cdr3_aa: CASSLGGTNQETQYF

j_call: TRBJ1-5
clone_size: .
v_call: TRBV24-1
d_call: TRBD1
cdr3_nt: TGTGCCACCAGTGATGTCGACAGGGGCTCTAGCAATCAGCCCCAGCATTTT
cdr3_aa: CATSDVDRGSSNQPQHF

j_call: TRBJ1-3
clone_size: .
v_call: TRBV28
d_call: .
cdr3_nt: TGTGCCAGCAGTTTGACAGGACGAAACACCATATATTTT
cdr3_aa: CASSLTGRNTIYF

j_call: TRBJ2-1
clone_size: .
v_call: TRBV7-7
d_call: .
cdr3_nt: TGTGCTAGCAGCTTAGGGGCGGGTAGCTCCTACAATGAGCAGTTCTTC
cdr3_aa: CASSLGAGSSYNEQFF

j_call: TRBJ1-5
clone_size: .
v_call: TRBV19
d_call: TRBD1
cdr3_nt: TGTGCCAGTATAGACAGGGCAAGGGGGCAGCCCCAGCATTTT
cdr3_aa: CASIDRARGQPQHF

j_call: TRBJ2-7
clone_size: .
v_call: TRBV11-3
d_call: .
cdr3_nt: TGTGCCAGCAGCTATTCAAGGAGCGAGCAGTACTTC
cdr3_aa: CASSYSRSEQYF

j_call: TRBJ2-3
clone_size: few
v_call: TRBV6-4
d_call: TRBD1
cdr3_nt: TGTGCCAGCAGTGACGGACAGGGGGCCACAGATACGCAGTATTTT
cdr3_aa: CASSDGQGATDTQYF

j_call: TRBJ1-4
clone_size: .
v_call: TRBV19
d_call: TRBD1
cdr3_nt: TGTGCCAGTAGGACAGGGCGGGCAACTAATGAAAAACTGTTTTTT
cdr3_aa: CASRTGRATNEKLFF

j_call: TRBJ1-1
clone_size: .
v_call: TRBV6-5
d_call: .
cdr3_nt: TGTGCCAGCAGTCCCGACAGGTTGAGCACTGAAGCTTTCTTT
cdr3_aa: CASSPDRLSTEAFF

j_call: TRBJ2-7
clone_size: .
v_call: TRBV10-3
d_call: TRBD2
cdr3_nt: TGTGCCATCAGCCCCGGGACTAGCGAGTCCTACGAGCAGTACTTC
cdr3_aa: CAISPGTSESYEQYF

j_call: TRBJ2-3
clone_size: .
v_call: TRBV3-1/TRBV3-2
d_call: TRBD2
cdr3_nt: TGTGCCAGCAGCCAAGATACTAGCGGGAGTCGCACAGATACGCAGTATTTT
cdr3_aa: CASSQDTSGSRTDTQYF

j_call: TRBJ1-2
clone_size: .
v_call: TRBV28
d_call: .
cdr3_nt: TGTGCCAGCAGTTTAAGTACGGGGGGCTACACCTTC
cdr3_aa: CASSLSTGGYTF

j_call: TRBJ1-2
clone_size: .
v_call: TRBV30
d_call: .
cdr3_nt: TGTGCCTGGAACACTAACTATGGCTACACCTTC
cdr3_aa: CAWNTNYGYTF

j_call: TRBJ2-7
clone_size: .
v_call: TRBV7-9
d_call: .
cdr3_nt: TGTGCCAGCAGCGCGGACAAAAGAACCTACGAGCAGTACTTC
cdr3_aa: CASSADKRTYEQYF

j_call: TRBJ1-6
clone_size: .
v_call: TRBV27
d_call: .
cdr3_nt: TGTGCCAGCAGGGAGGGCTCGAACCCTTTCTATAATTCACCCCTCCACTTT
cdr3_aa: CASREGSNPFYNSPLHF

j_call: TRBJ2-5
clone_size: .
v_call: TRBV7-9
d_call: TRBD2
cdr3_nt: TGTGCCAGCAGCTTAGTGCGGACTAGCGGGGGCACAACCCAGTACTTC
cdr3_aa: CASSLVRTSGGTTQYF

j_call: TRBJ1-1
clone_size: .
v_call: TRBV27
d_call: .
cdr3_nt: TGTGCCAGCAGTTTAAGGGACATCCTGCGGACTGAAGCTTTCTTT
cdr3_aa: CASSLRDILRTEAFF

j_call: TRBJ2-1
clone_size: .
v_call: TRBV15
d_call: TRBD1
cdr3_nt: TGTGCCACCAGCAGAGGGGGACAGGGAAACAATGAGCAGTTCTTC
cdr3_aa: CATSRGGQGNNEQFF

j_call: TRBJ1-1
clone_size: .
v_call: TRBV7-9
d_call: .
cdr3_nt: TGTGCCAGCAGCCCACCCAGCCTCGAGGGGGACACTGAAGCTTTCTTT
cdr3_aa: CASSPPSLEGDTEAFF

j_call: TRBJ2-1
clone_size: .
v_call: TRBV5-4
d_call: TRBD2
cdr3_nt: TGTGCCAGCAACAATGGCGGGAGGGTTGAGCAGTTCTTC
cdr3_aa: CASNNGGRVEQFF

j_call: TRBJ2-6
clone_size: .
v_call: TRBV19
d_call: TRBD1
cdr3_nt: TGTGCCAGTAGTAAAGGGCCAGGGGGCCTGTCTGGGGCCAACGTCCTGACTTTC
cdr3_aa: CASSKGPGGLSGANVLTF

j_call: TRBJ1-2
clone_size: .
v_call: TRBV19
d_call: TRBD1
cdr3_nt: TGTGCCAGTATGTTGGGACAGGGAGGTGGCTACACCTTC
cdr3_aa: CASMLGQGGGYTF

j_call: TRBJ1-4
clone_size: .
v_call: TRBV11-2
d_call: .
cdr3_nt: TGTGCCAGCAGCTTAGATCCGCAGGGATATGAAAAACTGTTTTTT
cdr3_aa: CASSLDPQGYEKLFF

j_call: TRBJ1-2
clone_size: .
v_call: TRBV19
d_call: TRBD1
cdr3_nt: TGTGCCGTTGCCTGGACAGGGGCGAACTATGGCTACACCTTC
cdr3_aa: CAVAWTGANYGYTF

j_call: TRBJ1-2
clone_size: .
v_call: TRBV28
d_call: .
cdr3_nt: TGTGCCAGCACGGGAGACCTCTATGGCTACACCTTC
cdr3_aa: CASTGDLYGYTF